The T cell receptor beta chain under discussion was sequenced for a study of cytomegalovirus exposure and HLA in healthy donors. The PCR employed 60 Vbeta primers together with 13 Jbeta primers. Sequencing used immunoSEQ multiplex PCR; TCRdb keeps in-frame clones, though not all of them. The data show roughly 130,000 clones, with around 69% seen just once and approximately 2.9% held by the top ten. Worth noting for this clone: Its ends do not fully match the called genes, so a read error is possible.

Germline V lookup: CDR1 SGHNT, CDR2 YYREEE (reference sequence). There are 13 residues in the CDR3. Sequenced sample: PBMCs. The rearrangement joins TRBV5-4 to TRBJ2-2, with a weak D call TRBD1 (6 bases). The receptor comes from a human donor in good health. CDR3: CAGRQASTGELFF. For the CDR3, the DNA is TGTGCCGGCAGACAGGCGAGCACCGGGGAGCTGTTTTTT.